Sequencing of this TCR beta chain was carried out in a study of molecular identifiers for immune sequencing clone quantification. The V segment lost 0 bases and the J segment 0 bases; nucleotides outside the gene matches: 10. CDR1 is MGHRA, CDR2 YSYEKL, per germline. The CDR3 contains 18 residues. This clonotype has just a few counts. Its antigen is not identified. TCRdb recomputed calls from the PCR reads with MiXCR, one row per CDR3 protein. Of approximately 500,000 distinct CDR3 sequences listed, about 22% are singletons. Whole-study results and caveats: The share of molecules held by clones above 20 RNA copies was over 97% in effector cells and under 1% in naive cells. One cell's worth of spiked Jurkat TCR RNA was reportedly detectable among 900,000 to 1,000,000 naive cells.

This clonotype was obtained from a human donor in good health. Some libraries in this study had Jurkat cell RNA spiked in. The sample consisted of naive CD8+ T cells from blood, with Jurkat cell RNA spiked in. Subset specified: FACS-sorted CD8+CD4-CCR7+CD45RA+ naive T cells. V usage is TRBV4-1 and J usage is TRBJ1-1; 7 nucleotides line up with TRBD1. CDR3 amino acids: CASSQESLGTAMNTEAFF. The CDR3 coding sequence is TGCGCCAGCAGCCAAGAAAGTCTAGGGACAGCTATGAACACTGAAGCTTTCTTT.